This T cell receptor (beta chain) is from a study of blood T cell repertoires in COVID-19. Profiling relied on immunoSEQ multiplex PCR, and the TCRdb table lists in-frame clones only, not all of them. Altogether about 150,000 clones are present, around 82% being singletons, with the ten largest covering 0.55% to 0.75%. The germline CDR1 and CDR2 sequences are MNHEY and SVGEGT. This CDR3 is 14 amino acids long. V was clipped by 2 bases and J by 8 bases, with 15 bases between them. The source is a man aged 55 to 69 with COVID-19, enrolled during active disease. The chain links TRBV6-2 or TRBV6-3 to TRBJ1-2; D remains unclear. What was sequenced was peripheral blood. CDR3 sequence reads: CASSYPRIGDGYTF. The CDR3 coding sequence is TGTGCCAGCAGTTACCCGCGAATAGGAGACGGCTACACCTTC.